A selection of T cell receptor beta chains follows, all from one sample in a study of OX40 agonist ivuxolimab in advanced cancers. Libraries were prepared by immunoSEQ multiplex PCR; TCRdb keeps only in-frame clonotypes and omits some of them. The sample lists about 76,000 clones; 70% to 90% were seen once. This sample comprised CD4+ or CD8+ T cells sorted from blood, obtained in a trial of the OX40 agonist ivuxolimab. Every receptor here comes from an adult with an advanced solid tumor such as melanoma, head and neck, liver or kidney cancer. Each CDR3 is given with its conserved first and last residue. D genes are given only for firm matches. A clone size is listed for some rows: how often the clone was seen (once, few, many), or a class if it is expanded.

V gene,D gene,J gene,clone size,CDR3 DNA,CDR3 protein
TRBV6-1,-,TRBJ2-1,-,TGTGCCAGCAGTGAATTTAGAAATGAGCAGTTCTTC,CASSEFRNEQFF
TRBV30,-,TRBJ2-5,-,TGTGCCTGGAGTGTACGGCGGTATGGAGAGACCCAGTACTTC,CAWSVRRYGETQYF
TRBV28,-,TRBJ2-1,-,TGTGCCAGCAGGCCTGGGCGGGACTACAATGAGCAGTTCTTC,CASRPGRDYNEQFF
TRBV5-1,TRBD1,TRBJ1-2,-,TGCGCCAGTAAACAGGGGTCCTATGGCTACACCTTC,CASKQGSYGYTF
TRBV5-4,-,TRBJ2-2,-,TGTGCCAGCAGCCAGAGGGCGGATAACACCGGGGAGCTGTTTTTT,CASSQRADNTGELFF
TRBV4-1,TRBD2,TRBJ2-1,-,TGCGCCAGCAGCCAAGATTGGGACTATTACAATGAGCAGTTCTTC,CASSQDWDYYNEQFF
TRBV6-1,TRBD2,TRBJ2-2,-,TGTGCCAGCAGTGAAAGACTAGCGGGGGGCACCGGGGAGCTGTTTTTT,CASSERLAGGTGELFF
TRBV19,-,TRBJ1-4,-,TGTGCCAGTAGTCCCGAGCCGGTCCCTAATGAAAAACTGTTTTTT,CASSPEPVPNEKLFF
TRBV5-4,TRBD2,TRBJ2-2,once,TGTGCCAGCAGCTCGACCGGGACTAGCGACATCGGGGAGCTGTTTTTT,CASSSTGTSDIGELFF
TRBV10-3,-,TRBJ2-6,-,TGTGCCATCAGTCCCGTATCTGGGGCCAACGTCCTGACTTTC,CAISPVSGANVLTF
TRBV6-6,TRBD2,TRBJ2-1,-,TGTGCCAGCAGTTACGTGGGAGGGCCCGGTGAGCAGTTCTTC,CASSYVGGPGEQFF
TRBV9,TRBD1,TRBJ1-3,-,TGTGCCAGCAGCGTAGCTCAGGGACAGATCTCTGGAAACACCATATATTTT,CASSVAQGQISGNTIYF
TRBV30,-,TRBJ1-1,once,TGTGCCTGGAAGGACAAGGGAGTGAACACTGAAGCTTTCTTT,CAWKDKGVNTEAFF
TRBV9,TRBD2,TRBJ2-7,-,TGTGCCAGCAGCGGGGGTAGCGGGGGAGCCTACGAGCAGTACTTC,CASSGGSGGAYEQYF
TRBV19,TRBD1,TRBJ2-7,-,TGTGCCAGTAGTCCCGGGACAGTCCCCTCCTACGAGCAGTACTTC,CASSPGTVPSYEQYF
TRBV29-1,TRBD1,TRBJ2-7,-,TGCAGCGTTAGGACAGGGGAGGCCTACGAGCAGTACTTC,CSVRTGEAYEQYF
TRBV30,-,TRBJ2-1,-,TGTGCCTGGAGGCACGGTTCCTACAATGAGCAGTTCTTC,CAWRHGSYNEQFF
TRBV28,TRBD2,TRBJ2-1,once,TGTGCCAGCAGTTTTAGCGGGAGAGGTGTAGAGCAGTTCTTC,CASSFSGRGVEQFF
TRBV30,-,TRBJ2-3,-,TGTGCCTGGAGTGTCCCGGGTCCTAGCACAGATACGCAGTATTTT,CAWSVPGPSTDTQYF
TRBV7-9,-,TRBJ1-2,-,TGTGCCAGCAGCTACCTCGGAGAGGGAGGCTACACCTTC,CASSYLGEGGYTF
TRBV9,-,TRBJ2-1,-,TGTGCCAGCAGCCCCAGGGGCGCGGGAGTTGAGGGTGAGCAGTTCTTC,CASSPRGAGVEGEQFF
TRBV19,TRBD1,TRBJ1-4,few,TGTGCCAGTAGTCGCCGGGACAGTTCGAATGAAAAACTGTTTTTT,CASSRRDSSNEKLFF
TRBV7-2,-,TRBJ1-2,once,TGTGCCAGCAGCCCGCCACGGATGGACGGCTACACCTTC,CASSPPRMDGYTF
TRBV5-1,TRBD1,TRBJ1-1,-,TGCGCCAGCAGCTTAACAGGGGAGAACACTGAAGCTTTCTTT,CASSLTGENTEAFF
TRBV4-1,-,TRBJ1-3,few,TGCGCCAGCAGCCGGGGAGGCATCGCGGTTCTTGGAAACACCATATATTTT,CASSRGGIAVLGNTIYF
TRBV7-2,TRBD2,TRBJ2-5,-,TGTGCCAGCAGCTTAGCAAGAGGACTAGCGGGAGTAGAGACCCAGTACTTC,CASSLARGLAGVETQYF
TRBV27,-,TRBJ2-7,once,TGTGCCAGCAGCCGAGGGGCCGAGCAGTACTTC,CASSRGAEQYF